What follows is one T cell receptor (beta chain) and its context. Its specificity is not known. The data belong to a study of identifying expanded T cells in peripheral blood. Collection occurred without any documented infections or immune events in donors. This CDR3 is 14 amino acids long. V lost 9 bases, J lost 7 bases, and 18 bases lay in between. Germline CDR1 reads KGHSH; CDR2 reads LQKENI. Assay used: immunoSEQ multiplex PCR; TCRdb lists only in-frame clones, some missing. The data contain around 90,000 clones, approximately 88% of them singletons. General study results and limits: Technical replicates showed roughly 1.2 changed clones; two weeks 15 to 20; four weeks 19. Clone count variance between approximately 2-week samples rose with total template count.

The sequence derives from a person between 18 and 70 years old in good health. The sample comprised blood. The chain is built from TRBV18 and TRBJ1-4; D is ambiguous. CDR3: CASLRAATGEKLFF. CDR3 nucleotides: TGTGCCAGTCTGAGGGCAGCCACCGGTGAAAAACTGTTTTTT.